The rows below give T cell receptor beta chains drawn from one sample of a study of cytomegalovirus exposure and HLA in healthy donors. Generated by immunoSEQ multiplex PCR, the TCRdb table keeps only in-frame clones and is missing some. The repertoire holds 150,000 to 200,000 clones, with approximately 80% as singletons. The sample taken for sequencing was PBMCs. The receptors were gathered from a woman aged 45-65 years in good health and CMV-seropositive. CDR3s include the opening cysteine and the closing phenylalanine or tryptophan. The order of the fields is CDR3 DNA, CDR3 protein, clone size, V gene, D gene, J gene, CDR3 length. D genes are given only for firm matches. Not every row has a clone size; where given, it reads once, few, many or a size class.

DNA: TGTGCCATCAGTGAGAGAGTTGGGGGGATGGACACTGAAGCTTTCTTT
CDR3: CAISERVGGMDTEAFF
size: .
V: TRBV10-3
D: .
J: TRBJ1-1
length: 16

DNA: TGTGCCAGCAGCTTAGCGGTCAGGAACTATGGCTACACCTTC
CDR3: CASSLAVRNYGYTF
size: .
V: TRBV7-2
D: .
J: TRBJ1-2
length: 14

DNA: TGTTCCAGCAGCCGGGACACATCCTACGAGCAGTACTTC
CDR3: CSSSRDTSYEQYF
size: few
V: TRBV7-9
D: .
J: TRBJ2-7
length: 13

DNA: TGTGCCAGCAGCTCGACAGGGAACTATGGCTACACCTTC
CDR3: CASSSTGNYGYTF
size: .
V: TRBV11-2
D: TRBD1
J: TRBJ1-2
length: 13

DNA: TGTGCCACCAGCAGACGAGGCTTGGATACGCAGTATTTT
CDR3: CATSRRGLDTQYF
size: .
V: TRBV15
D: .
J: TRBJ2-3
length: 13

DNA: TGTGCCAGCACCATGACTAGCCCCGGGGAGCTGTTTTTT
CDR3: CASTMTSPGELFF
size: .
V: TRBV7-9
D: TRBD2
J: TRBJ2-2
length: 13

DNA: TGTGCCAGCAGCGGACAGGGTCAGCAGGCTACGCAGTATTTT
CDR3: CASSGQGQQATQYF
size: .
V: TRBV7-2
D: TRBD1
J: TRBJ2-3
length: 14

DNA: TGTGCCAGCAGCTTGGGGGGGGTTCAGGGAGAGACCCAGTACTTC
CDR3: CASSLGGVQGETQYF
size: .
V: TRBV5-4
D: .
J: TRBJ2-5
length: 15

DNA: TGCGCCAGCAGCTTGGCCCCCCCCAGGGCCTCTGGCTACACCTTC
CDR3: CASSLAPPRASGYTF
size: .
V: TRBV5-1
D: .
J: TRBJ1-2
length: 15

DNA: TGTGCCAGCAGTGAGCCCGGGGTCACTGAAGCTTTCTTT
CDR3: CASSEPGVTEAFF
size: .
V: TRBV6-1
D: .
J: TRBJ1-1
length: 13

DNA: TGTGCCAGCAGCAAGGGGACAGGGGCCTACGAGCAGTACTTC
CDR3: CASSKGTGAYEQYF
size: few
V: TRBV7-2
D: TRBD1
J: TRBJ2-7
length: 14

DNA: TGTGCCAGCAGCCCCCGGTTCCGGGACAGGGGATACTATAGCAATCAGCCCCAGCATTTT
CDR3: CASSPRFRDRGYYSNQPQHF
size: .
V: TRBV13
D: TRBD1
J: TRBJ1-5
length: 20

DNA: TGTGCCAGCAGCTCTCGACAGCAACCTTATGGCTACACCTTC
CDR3: CASSSRQQPYGYTF
size: once
V: TRBV7-2
D: .
J: TRBJ1-2
length: 14

DNA: TGTGCCAGCAGCGTAGGGACAGGGTTAGGCGAGCAGTACTTC
CDR3: CASSVGTGLGEQYF
size: .
V: TRBV9
D: TRBD1
J: TRBJ2-7
length: 14

DNA: TGTGCCTGGAGTGTAGTCCCGGGACAGCTTCTCCACTTT
CDR3: CAWSVVPGQLLHF
size: few
V: TRBV30
D: TRBD1
J: TRBJ1-6
length: 13

DNA: TGTGCCAGCAGCGTCACAGGGGGCTCTGGAAACACCATATATTTT
CDR3: CASSVTGGSGNTIYF
size: .
V: TRBV9
D: TRBD1
J: TRBJ1-3
length: 15

DNA: TGTGCCAGCAGCGAAGGGAGGATTTATGGCTACACCTTC
CDR3: CASSEGRIYGYTF
size: few
V: TRBV7-9
D: .
J: TRBJ1-2
length: 13

DNA: TGTGCCAGCAGCTTGTCCCCGGGTGGGGGCAGCTCGGGGCAGTTCTTC
CDR3: CASSLSPGGGSSGQFF
size: .
V: TRBV7-3
D: .
J: TRBJ2-1
length: 16

DNA: TGCGCCAGCAGCCTAGGCTGCTGCTCTGGAAACACCATATATTTT
CDR3: CASSLGCCSGNTIYF
size: .
V: TRBV23-1
D: .
J: TRBJ1-3
length: 15

DNA: TGTGCCAGCATTCCGGGGACAGTCTCTGGAAACACCATATATTTT
CDR3: CASIPGTVSGNTIYF
size: few
V: TRBV28
D: TRBD1
J: TRBJ1-3
length: 15

DNA: TGTGCCAGCAGTTTAAGGGGGTGGGGTACAGGGGGAGGAGATACGCAGTATTTT
CDR3: CASSLRGWGTGGGDTQYF
size: .
V: TRBV27
D: TRBD1
J: TRBJ2-3
length: 18

DNA: TGTGCCAGTAGGGCCCTTCGACACACGAACACTGAAGCTTTCTTT
CDR3: CASRALRHTNTEAFF
size: .
V: TRBV19
D: .
J: TRBJ1-1
length: 15

DNA: TGTGCCAGCAGTGCCGGGACAGGTGGGACAGATACGCAGTATTTT
CDR3: CASSAGTGGTDTQYF
size: .
V: TRBV2
D: TRBD1
J: TRBJ2-3
length: 15

DNA: TGTGCCACCTCAAGTAATCGACTGGAAGAGACCCAGTACTTC
CDR3: CATSSNRLEETQYF
size: .
V: TRBV6-1
D: .
J: TRBJ2-5
length: 14

DNA: TGTGCCATCAGTGAGCGGGACAGAGATCAGCCCCAGCATTTT
CDR3: CAISERDRDQPQHF
size: .
V: TRBV10-3
D: TRBD1
J: TRBJ1-5
length: 14

DNA: TGTGCCAGTAGTATGGCAGCAGGGCGTAATGAAAAACTGTTTTTT
CDR3: CASSMAAGRNEKLFF
size: .
V: TRBV19
D: .
J: TRBJ1-4
length: 15

DNA: TGCGCCAGCAGCTTGGGGACAGGCTCGCTCTACGAGCAGTACTTC
CDR3: CASSLGTGSLYEQYF
size: .
V: TRBV5-1
D: TRBD1
J: TRBJ2-7
length: 15

DNA: TGTGCCTGGAGATCTAGCGGGGGGTTTAAGACCCAGTACTTC
CDR3: CAWRSSGGFKTQYF
size: .
V: TRBV30
D: TRBD2
J: TRBJ2-5
length: 14

DNA: TGTGCCAGCAGCTTAGCGGTAGGGGCGGAGAATCAGCCCCAGCATTTT
CDR3: CASSLAVGAENQPQHF
size: .
V: TRBV7-9
D: .
J: TRBJ1-5
length: 16

DNA: TGCGCCAGCAGCCAAGGACGGAGCTCCTCTGGAAACACCATATATTTT
CDR3: CASSQGRSSSGNTIYF
size: .
V: TRBV4-3
D: .
J: TRBJ1-3
length: 16

DNA: TGTGCCAGCAGCAGACCTAGCGCCGACTCCTACAATGAGCAGTTCTTC
CDR3: CASSRPSADSYNEQFF
size: .
V: TRBV7-8
D: .
J: TRBJ2-1
length: 16

DNA: TGTGCCAGCAGCCCCCGACAGGAAGACACAGATACGCAGTATTTT
CDR3: CASSPRQEDTDTQYF
size: .
V: TRBV7-3
D: .
J: TRBJ2-3
length: 15

DNA: TGTGCCAGCAGCCCCTCGGGGCGGGGGGACTATGGCTACACCTTC
CDR3: CASSPSGRGDYGYTF
size: .
V: TRBV4-2
D: .
J: TRBJ1-2
length: 15

DNA: TGTGCCAGCAGTTCTAGATTAGGCACAGATACGCAGTATTTT
CDR3: CASSSRLGTDTQYF
size: .
V: TRBV7-8
D: .
J: TRBJ2-3
length: 14

DNA: TGTGCCACCAGCGATAAGCGGGGCCGCTCCTACGAGCAGTACTTC
CDR3: CATSDKRGRSYEQYF
size: .
V: TRBV15
D: TRBD2
J: TRBJ2-7
length: 15

DNA: TGTGCCAGCAGCCCCTTGGGGGGGGACCACAATGAGCAGTTCTTC
CDR3: CASSPLGGDHNEQFF
size: .
V: TRBV4-2
D: TRBD2
J: TRBJ2-1
length: 15

DNA: TGTGCCAGCAGCTTAGCTAGGCAGGGGGGCCACAATGAGCAGTTCTTC
CDR3: CASSLARQGGHNEQFF
size: .
V: TRBV7-2
D: .
J: TRBJ2-1
length: 16

DNA: TGCGCCAGCAGCTTGGTCGCGGGAGGGCGGATCACAGATACGCAGTATTTT
CDR3: CASSLVAGGRITDTQYF
size: .
V: TRBV5-1
D: TRBD2
J: TRBJ2-3
length: 17

DNA: TGCGCCAGCAGCCAATCACTCTCCAGGGGCAATGAGCAGTTCTTC
CDR3: CASSQSLSRGNEQFF
size: .
V: TRBV4-3
D: .
J: TRBJ2-1
length: 15

DNA: TGTGCCAGCAGCTTGATAGCTGGAAACACCATATATTTT
CDR3: CASSLIAGNTIYF
size: .
V: TRBV5-8
D: .
J: TRBJ1-3
length: 13

DNA: TGTGCCTGGAGCCTCGGACAGGGAAATTCACCCCTCCACTTT
CDR3: CAWSLGQGNSPLHF
size: once
V: TRBV30
D: TRBD1
J: TRBJ1-6
length: 14

DNA: TGTGCCAGCAGCCCTAGGACTAGACCCTACGAGCAGTACTTC
CDR3: CASSPRTRPYEQYF
size: .
V: TRBV9
D: TRBD2
J: TRBJ2-7
length: 14